The 14 T cell receptor beta chains in this list originate from one sample, sequenced in a study of cytotoxic CD8 clonotypes in ibrutinib-treated CLL. Some clones are missing from TCRdb's copy, which holds only in-frame ones; the method was immunoSEQ multiplex PCR. The table lists approximately 340,000 clones, 60% to 80% of them singletons, with 5% to 6.5% in the top ten. The specimen comprised PBMCs, sampled after 36 months of ibrutinib treatment. The receptors originated from a human donor with chronic lymphocytic leukemia.

J is TRBJ2-7 and V is TRBV5-4; D ambiguous. The length of the CDR3 is 12 residues. Trimming removed 2 bases at V and 4 bases at J, with 7 bases between. The germline CDR1 and CDR2 sequences are SGHNT and YYREEE (reference sequence). CDR3: CASSFTSYEQYF. In nucleotides, the CDR3 is TGTGCCAGCAGCTTTACGAGTTACGAGCAGTACTTC.

The CDR3 DNA sequence: TGTGCCAGCAGCTTGGCCGGTGGGGGGCTCGTCTATGGCTACACCTTC. As protein: CASSLAGGGLVYGYTF. This sequence joins TRBV5-4 and TRBJ1-2; tentative D call: TRBD1 (6 bases). Looked up from germline, CDR1 is SGHNT and CDR2 is YYREEE (reference sequence). Trimming took 0 bases from V and 4 from J, leaving 16 bases between them. This CDR3 is 16 amino acids long.

This clone was observed a single time. This chain links TRBV29-1 with TRBJ2-3, with TRBD1 identical over 7 bases. Germline trimming cut 5 bases from V and 1 base from J; bases unmatched to any gene: 12. CDR1 and CDR2 from the germline V gene are SQVTM and ANQGSEA. The CDR3 has 16 residues. CDR3 residues: CSVPNRQGDGTDTQYF. CDR3 nucleotides: TGCAGCGTTCCCAACCGGCAGGGGGATGGCACAGATACGCAGTATTTT.

The chain combines TRBV28 with TRBJ2-4; perhaps D is TRBD1 or TRBD2 (5 bases each). CDR1 is MDHEN, CDR2 SYDVKM, per germline. The CDR3 has 15 residues. V lost 6 bases and J 1 base, leaving 13 bases between the germline ends. The CDR3 DNA is TGTGCCAGCAGGACCAGGGCGGGTGCCAAAAACATTCAGTACTTC. Translating gives CASRTRAGAKNIQYF.

This clone occurred once. This rearrangement joins TRBV4-2 to TRBJ2-7, with 9 bases lining up with TRBD1. This CDR3 is built from 15 residues. CDR1 and CDR2 from the germline V gene are LGHNA and YNFKEQ. With 3 bases clipped from V and 2 bases from J, the junction kept 5 bases outside the gene matches. The CDR3 loop is CASSHGTGGPYEQYF. The CDR3 DNA sequence: TGTGCCAGCAGCCATGGTACAGGGGGCCCCTACGAGCAGTACTTC.

V and J are TRBV5-4 and TRBJ2-2; TRBD2 aligns across 12 bases. Trimming took 9 bases from V and 0 from J; bases not matched to a gene: 6. Germline V gives CDR1 SGHNT, CDR2 YYREEE (reference sequence). The CDR3 totals 16 residues. The CDR3 DNA follows: TGTGCCACCCCTAGCGGGGGGGACCCGAACACCGGGGAGCTGTTTTTT. It codes for CATPSGGDPNTGELFF.

This chain uses TRBV7-2 with TRBJ2-1, with 11 positions matching TRBD2. The V and J ends lost 7 bases and 10 bases, in that order; junction bases with no gene match: 12. This CDR3 comprises 15 residues. Looked up from germline, CDR1 is SGHTA and CDR2 is FQGNSA. The CDR3 loop reads CASTPTSGTGWEQFF. The CDR3 DNA is TGTGCCAGCACCCCGACTAGCGGGACGGGCTGGGAGCAGTTCTTC.

This clone showed up many times. The chain employs TRBV19 and TRBJ2-7; D remains unclear. Trimming took 0 bases from V and 0 from J, leaving 6 bases between them. The CDR3 is 14 residues long. The germline V gene has CDR1 LNHDA and CDR2 SQIVND (reference sequence). The CDR3: CASSIESNSYEQYF. The CDR3 DNA is TGTGCCAGTAGTATAGAGTCAAACTCCTACGAGCAGTACTTC.

V and J are TRBV5-1 and TRBJ2-7; 12 bases are shared with TRBD2. CDR1 and CDR2 from the germline V gene are SGHRS and YFSETQ. With 4 bases clipped from V and 3 bases from J, the junction kept 5 bases outside the gene matches. The CDR3 runs to 15 residues. As DNA, the CDR3 is TGCGCCAGCAGCCGAGTGACTAGCGGGAGCTACGAGCAGTACTTC. This codes for CASSRVTSGSYEQYF.

CDR3 amino acids: CASSLDQGLNYGYTF. The CDR3 DNA sequence: TGTGCCAGCAGCTTAGACCAAGGGCTAAACTATGGCTACACCTTC. The genes are TRBV7-9 and TRBJ1-2; unclear D gene. Germline V gives CDR1 SEHNR, CDR2 FQNEAQ (reference sequence). This CDR3 has 15 residues. Trimming stripped 1 base from V and 2 bases from J, with 11 bases between.

The chain uses TRBV5-1 and TRBJ2-5; TRBD2 matches 9 bases. V shed 3 bases, J shed 4 bases, and the junction held 10 bases outside the gene matches. CDR3 size: 16 residues. CDR1 is SGHRS, CDR2 YFSETQ, per germline. DNA for the CDR3: TGCGCCAGCAGCTCGCCTTGGGCGGGAGGGCGAGAGACCCAGTACTTC. This encodes CASSSPWAGGRETQYF.

V is TRBV11-2 and J is TRBJ2-4; either TRBD1 or TRBD2 may supply D (6 bases each). Per the germline V gene, CDR1 is SGHAT and CDR2 is FQNNGV. The V and J ends lost 5 bases and 3 bases respectively, with 14 bases between them. CDR3 length: 15 amino acids. This chain's CDR3 is CASSPAGGGKNIQYF. The CDR3 DNA reads as TGTGCCAGCAGCCCCGCCGGAGGGGGCAAAAACATTCAGTACTTC.

J is TRBJ2-7 and V is TRBV5-4; 11 bases line up with TRBD2. Germline loops: CDR1 SGHNT, CDR2 YYREEE (reference sequence). This CDR3 contains 15 residues. The J segment lost 3 bases and the V segment lost 2 bases, leaving 4 bases of the junction unmatched. The CDR3 protein is CASSLGTSGDYEQYF. CDR3 DNA sequence: TGTGCCAGCAGCTTAGGGACTAGCGGAGACTACGAGCAGTACTTC.

The V gene is TRBV18, the J gene TRBJ2-5; 7 nucleotides line up with TRBD1. The V gene end was trimmed by 0 bases and the J gene end by 1 base; junction bases not matched to a gene: 5. Germline loops: CDR1 KGHSH, CDR2 LQKENI. The CDR3 extends over 16 amino acids. The CDR3 spells CASSPPRGPLQETQYF. The CDR3 DNA reads TGTGCCAGCTCACCACCGAGGGGGCCCCTCCAAGAGACCCAGTACTTC.